This T cell receptor (beta chain) was identified in a study of CD8 T cells in Susac syndrome. Broader study findings: An acknowledgment was made by the study that its TCR sequencing and HLA analysis involved relatively few individuals.

RNA totalling roughly 0.45 to 1 ug underwent reverse transcription with random hexamers. MiXCR was run by TCRdb on the immunoSEQ multiplex PCR reads, yielding one entry per CDR3 protein. The table includes roughly 250,000 distinct CDR3 sequences, less than 96% detected once. Worth noting for this clonotype: Its matching antigen is unknown.

This CDR3 region has 19 residues. Input material: CD4+ T cells from PBMCs. The sequence was obtained from a human donor with Susac syndrome. The rearrangement links TRBV21-1 to TRBJ2-1; the D segment call TRBD2 is taken from the table without a DNA check. TRBV21-1 is a listed pseudogene. CDR3 in DNA: TGTGCCAGCAGCAAAGGTATGAATCAGGCTCCCTACTCCTACAATGAGCAGTTCTTC. This encodes CASSKGMNQAPYSYNEQFF.